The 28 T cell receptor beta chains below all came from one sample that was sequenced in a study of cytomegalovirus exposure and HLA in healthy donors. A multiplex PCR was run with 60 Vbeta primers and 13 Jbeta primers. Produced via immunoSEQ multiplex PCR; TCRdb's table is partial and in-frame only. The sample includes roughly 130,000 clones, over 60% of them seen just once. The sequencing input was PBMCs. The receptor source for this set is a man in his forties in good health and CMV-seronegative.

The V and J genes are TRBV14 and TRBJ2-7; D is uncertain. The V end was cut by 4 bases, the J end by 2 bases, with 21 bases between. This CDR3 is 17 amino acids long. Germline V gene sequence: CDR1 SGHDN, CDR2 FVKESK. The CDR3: CASSLWSHGGATYEQYF. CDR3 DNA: TGTGCCAGCAGCCTATGGAGTCATGGTGGAGCTACCTACGAGCAGTACTTC.

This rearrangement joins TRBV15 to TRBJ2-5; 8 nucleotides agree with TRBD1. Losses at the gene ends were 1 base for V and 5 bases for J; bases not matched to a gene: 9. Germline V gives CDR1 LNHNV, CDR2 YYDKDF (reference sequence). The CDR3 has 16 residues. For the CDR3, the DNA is TGTGCCACCAGCAGAGTCGCAGGGGGCAAAGGGGAGACCCAGTACTTC. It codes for CATSRVAGGKGETQYF.

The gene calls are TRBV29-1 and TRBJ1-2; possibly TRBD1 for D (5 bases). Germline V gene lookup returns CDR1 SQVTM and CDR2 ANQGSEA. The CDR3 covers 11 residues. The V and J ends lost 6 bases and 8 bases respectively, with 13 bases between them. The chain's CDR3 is CSVATGGGYTF. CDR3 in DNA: TGCAGCGTCGCCACAGGCGGAGGCTACACCTTC.

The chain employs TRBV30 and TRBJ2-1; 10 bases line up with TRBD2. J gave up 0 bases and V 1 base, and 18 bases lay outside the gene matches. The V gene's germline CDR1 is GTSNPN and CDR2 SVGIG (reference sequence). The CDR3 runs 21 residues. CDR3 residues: CAWSARGDSGGPMSSYNEQFF. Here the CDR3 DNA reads TGTGCCTGGAGTGCCCGGGGCGATAGCGGGGGGCCGATGAGCTCCTACAATGAGCAGTTCTTC.

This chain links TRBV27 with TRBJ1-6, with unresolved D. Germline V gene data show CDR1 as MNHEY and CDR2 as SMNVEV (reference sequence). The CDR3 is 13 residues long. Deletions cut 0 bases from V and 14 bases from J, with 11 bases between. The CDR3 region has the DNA TGTGCCAGCAGTTTATCTGGGGAGGCAGCCCTCCACTTT. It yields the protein CASSLSGEAALHF.

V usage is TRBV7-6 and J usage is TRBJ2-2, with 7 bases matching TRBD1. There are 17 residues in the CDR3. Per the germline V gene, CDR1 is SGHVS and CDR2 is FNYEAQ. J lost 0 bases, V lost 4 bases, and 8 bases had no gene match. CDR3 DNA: TGTGCCAGCAGCTCCACGGGACAGTTTGCGAACACCGGGGAGCTGTTTTTT. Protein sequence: CASSSTGQFANTGELFF.

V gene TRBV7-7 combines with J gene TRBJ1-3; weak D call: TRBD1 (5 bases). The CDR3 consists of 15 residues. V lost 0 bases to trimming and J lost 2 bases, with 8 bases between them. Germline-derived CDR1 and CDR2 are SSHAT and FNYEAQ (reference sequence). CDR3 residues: CASSLASGAGNTIYF. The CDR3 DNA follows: TGTGCCAGCAGCTTAGCGTCGGGGGCTGGAAACACCATATATTTT.

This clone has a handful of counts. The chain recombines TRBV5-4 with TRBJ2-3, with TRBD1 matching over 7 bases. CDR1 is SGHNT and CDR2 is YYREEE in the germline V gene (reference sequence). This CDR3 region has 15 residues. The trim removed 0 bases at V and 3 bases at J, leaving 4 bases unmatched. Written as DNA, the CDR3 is TGTGCCAGCAGCTTGGTAGGGGGCACTACAGATACGCAGTATTTT. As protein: CASSLVGGTTDTQYF. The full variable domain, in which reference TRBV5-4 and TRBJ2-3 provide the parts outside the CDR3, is ETGVTQSPTHLIKTRGQQVTLRCSSQSGHNTVSWYQQALGQGPQFIFQYYREEENGRGNFPPRFSGLQFPNYSSELNVNALELDDSALYLCASSLVGGTTDTQYFGPGTRLTVL.

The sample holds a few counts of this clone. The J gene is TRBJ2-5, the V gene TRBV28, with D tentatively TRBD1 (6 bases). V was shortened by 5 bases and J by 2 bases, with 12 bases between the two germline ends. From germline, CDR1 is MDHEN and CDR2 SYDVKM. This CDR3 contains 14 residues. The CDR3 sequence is CASSRATGQETQYF. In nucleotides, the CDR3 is TGTGCCAGCAGTCGGGCAACAGGGCAAGAGACCCAGTACTTC.

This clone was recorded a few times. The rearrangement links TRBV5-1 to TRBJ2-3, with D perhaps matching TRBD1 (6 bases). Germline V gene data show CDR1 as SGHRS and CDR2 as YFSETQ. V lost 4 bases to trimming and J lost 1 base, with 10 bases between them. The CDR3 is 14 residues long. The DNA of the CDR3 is TGCGCCAGCAGCCCCAGGGGACGCACAGATACGCAGTATTTT. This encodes CASSPRGRTDTQYF.

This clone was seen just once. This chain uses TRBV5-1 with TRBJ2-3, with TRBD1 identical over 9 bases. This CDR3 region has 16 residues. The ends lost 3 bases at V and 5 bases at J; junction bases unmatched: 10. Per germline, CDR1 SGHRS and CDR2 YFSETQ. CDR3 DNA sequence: TGCGCCAGCAGCTCGCTTGGACAGGGGCGGGGAGATACGCAGTATTTT. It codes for CASSSLGQGRGDTQYF.

CDR3 bases: TGCAGCGTTGATGCGGGAGTGGACACCGGGGAGCTGTTTTTT. This codes for CSVDAGVDTGELFF. The chain carries TRBV29-1 and TRBJ2-2, with 7 bases lining up with TRBD2. The CDR3 extends over 14 amino acids. J was trimmed by 3 bases and V by 3 bases; bases with no gene match: 4. The germline gives CDR1 SQVTM, CDR2 ANQGSEA.

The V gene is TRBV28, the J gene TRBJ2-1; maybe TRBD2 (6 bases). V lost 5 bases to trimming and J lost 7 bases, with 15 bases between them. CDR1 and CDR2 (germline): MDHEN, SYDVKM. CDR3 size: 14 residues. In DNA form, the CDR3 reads TGTGCCAGCAGTCTGCCGGACTATTCGAATGAGCAGTTCTTC. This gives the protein CASSLPDYSNEQFF.

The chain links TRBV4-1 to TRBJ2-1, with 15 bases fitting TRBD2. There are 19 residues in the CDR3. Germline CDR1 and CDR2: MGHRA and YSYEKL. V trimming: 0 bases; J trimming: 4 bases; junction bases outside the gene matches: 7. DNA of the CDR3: TGCGCCAGCAGCCAAGATCGTCCCGGGACTAGCGGGGGGTACAATGAGCAGTTCTTC. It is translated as CASSQDRPGTSGGYNEQFF.

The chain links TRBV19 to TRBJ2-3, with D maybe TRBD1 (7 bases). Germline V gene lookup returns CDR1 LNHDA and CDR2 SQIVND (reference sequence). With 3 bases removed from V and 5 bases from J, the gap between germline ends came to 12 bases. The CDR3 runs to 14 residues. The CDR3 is CASSIGGGKDTQYF. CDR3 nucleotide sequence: TGTGCCAGTAGTATTGGAGGGGGCAAAGATACGCAGTATTTT.

The CDR3 DNA reads as TGTGCCAGCAGCGCCGGGACATTATCACAAGAGACCCAGTACTTC. This sequence encodes CASSAGTLSQETQYF. V usage is TRBV9 and J usage is TRBJ2-5, with D possibly being TRBD1 (6 bases). CDR3 length: 15 residues. V was pared by 3 bases and J by 2 bases, with 14 bases between. Germline assignment: CDR1 SGDLS and CDR2 YYNGEE.

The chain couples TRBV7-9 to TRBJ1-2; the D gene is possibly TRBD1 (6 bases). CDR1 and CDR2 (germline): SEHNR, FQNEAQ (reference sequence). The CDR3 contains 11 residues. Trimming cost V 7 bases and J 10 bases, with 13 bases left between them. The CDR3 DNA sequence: TGTGCCAGCAATCTCGGGGACATCTACACCTTC. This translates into CASNLGDIYTF.

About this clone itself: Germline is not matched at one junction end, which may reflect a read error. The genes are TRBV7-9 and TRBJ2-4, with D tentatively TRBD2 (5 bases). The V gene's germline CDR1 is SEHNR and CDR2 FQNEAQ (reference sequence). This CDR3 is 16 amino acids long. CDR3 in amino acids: CASSHTESLAKNSQYF. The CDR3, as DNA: TGTGCCAGCAGCCACACAGAGTCTCTAGCCAAAAACAGTCAGTACTTC.

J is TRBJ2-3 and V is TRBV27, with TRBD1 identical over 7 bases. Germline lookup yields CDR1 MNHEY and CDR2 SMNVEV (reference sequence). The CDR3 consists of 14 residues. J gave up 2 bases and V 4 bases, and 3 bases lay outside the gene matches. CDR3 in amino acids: CASSWTGNTDTQYF. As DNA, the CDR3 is TGTGCCAGCAGTTGGACAGGAAACACAGATACGCAGTATTTT.

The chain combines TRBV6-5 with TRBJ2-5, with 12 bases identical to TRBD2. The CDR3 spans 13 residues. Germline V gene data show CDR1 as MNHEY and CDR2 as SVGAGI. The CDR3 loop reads CVSTSGSGETQYF. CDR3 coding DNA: TGTGTTTCGACTAGCGGGAGTGGAGAGACCCAGTACTTC.

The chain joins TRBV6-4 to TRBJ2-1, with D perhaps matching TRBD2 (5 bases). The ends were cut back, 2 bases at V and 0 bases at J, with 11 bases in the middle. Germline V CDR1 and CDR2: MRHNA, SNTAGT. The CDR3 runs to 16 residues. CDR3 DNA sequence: TGTGCCAGCAGTGACCAAGCGGAGAGCTCCTACAATGAGCAGTTCTTC. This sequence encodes CASSDQAESSYNEQFF.

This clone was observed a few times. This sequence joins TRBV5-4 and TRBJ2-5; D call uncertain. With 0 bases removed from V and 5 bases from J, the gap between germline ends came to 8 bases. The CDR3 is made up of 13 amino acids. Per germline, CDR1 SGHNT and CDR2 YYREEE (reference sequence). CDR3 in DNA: TGTGCCAGCAGCTTGGATGCGGCGGAGACCCAGTACTTC. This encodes CASSLDAAETQYF. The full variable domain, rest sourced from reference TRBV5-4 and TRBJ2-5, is ETGVTQSPTHLIKTRGQQVTLRCSSQSGHNTVSWYQQALGQGPQFIFQYYREEENGRGNFPPRFSGLQFPNYSSELNVNALELDDSALYLCASSLDAAETQYFGPGTRLLVL.

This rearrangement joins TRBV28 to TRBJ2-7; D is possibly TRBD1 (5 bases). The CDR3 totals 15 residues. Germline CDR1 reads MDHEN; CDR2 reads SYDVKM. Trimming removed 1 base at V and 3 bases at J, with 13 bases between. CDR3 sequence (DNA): TGTGCCAGCAGTTTATTAGCAGGGTCGGGCTACGAGCAGTACTTC. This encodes CASSLLAGSGYEQYF.

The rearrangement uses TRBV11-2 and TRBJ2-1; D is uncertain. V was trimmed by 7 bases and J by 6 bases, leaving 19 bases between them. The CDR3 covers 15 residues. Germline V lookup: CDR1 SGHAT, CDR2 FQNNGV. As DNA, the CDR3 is TGTGCCAGCATCTCCCTGGCGGAGTCACCCAATGAGCAGTTCTTC. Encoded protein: CASISLAESPNEQFF.

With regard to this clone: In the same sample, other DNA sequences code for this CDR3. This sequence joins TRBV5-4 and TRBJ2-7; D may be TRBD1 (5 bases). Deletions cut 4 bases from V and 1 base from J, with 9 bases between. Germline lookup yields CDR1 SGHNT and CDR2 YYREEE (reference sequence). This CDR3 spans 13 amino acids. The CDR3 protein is CASSLDRSYEQYF. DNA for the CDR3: TGTGCCAGCAGCCTCGACAGATCCTACGAGCAGTACTTC.

CDR3: CASGQGALYEQYF. The CDR3 bases are TGTGCCAGCGGACAGGGGGCGCTTTACGAGCAGTACTTC. This sequence joins TRBV25-1 and TRBJ2-7; 11 bases fit TRBD1. The CDR3 has 13 residues. V was pared by 8 bases and J by 4 bases, with 4 bases of the junction left unmatched. In germline, CDR1 is MGHDK, CDR2 SYGVNS.

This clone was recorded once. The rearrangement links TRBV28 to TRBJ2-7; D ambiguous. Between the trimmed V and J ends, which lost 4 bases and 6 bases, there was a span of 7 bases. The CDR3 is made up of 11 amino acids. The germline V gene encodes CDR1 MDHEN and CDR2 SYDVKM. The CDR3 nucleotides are TGTGCCAGCAGTTCCCCGCGCGAGCAGTACTTC. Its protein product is CASSSPREQYF.

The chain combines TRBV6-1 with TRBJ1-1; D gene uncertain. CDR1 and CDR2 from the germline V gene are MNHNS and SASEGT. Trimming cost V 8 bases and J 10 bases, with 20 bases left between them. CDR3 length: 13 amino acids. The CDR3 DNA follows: TGTGCCAGCGACATTTCAGGCGCTCTGAGAGCTTTCTTT. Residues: CASDISGALRAFF.